This TCR beta chain was sequenced in a study of CD8+CD57+ T cells in acquired aplastic anemia. Overall study: Sorted CD4+ plus CD8+ cells gave DNA averaging 3.2 ug. General observations from the study: Researchers reported that CD8+ Simpson's diversity was not significantly different in patients versus controls.

This CDR3 region has 13 residues. Trimming left V 5 bases short and J 6 bases short, with 13 bases between. Looked up from germline, CDR1 is LNHNV and CDR2 is YYDKDF (reference sequence). Details on this clonotype: Its target is not known.

Genomic DNA served as template for TCR beta VDJ and CDR3 profiling. MiXCR, applied by TCRdb to the reads, yields one record per CDR3 protein. The data hold 220,000 or so distinct CDR3 sequences, with 55% to 65% observed a single time. Patients picked for sequencing had shown CD8+CD57+ cell expansion detected by flow cytometry. The specimen was sorted CD4+, CD8+, or CD8+CD57+ T cells (not recorded which) from PBMCs. V usage is TRBV15 and J usage is TRBJ1-1; unclear D gene. This receptor was identified in a human donor with aplastic anemia. The CDR3 sequence: CATSPGSHSEAFF. In DNA, the CDR3 is TGTGCCACCAGCCCCGGGTCCCACTCTGAAGCTTTCTTT. Variable domain in full (rest from reference TRBV15 and TRBJ1-1): DAMVIQNPRYQVTQFGKPVTLSCSQTLNHNVMYWYQQKSSQAPKLLFHYYDKDFNNEADTPDNFQSRRPNTSFCFLDIRSPGLGDTAMYLCATSPGSHSEAFFGQGTRLTVV.